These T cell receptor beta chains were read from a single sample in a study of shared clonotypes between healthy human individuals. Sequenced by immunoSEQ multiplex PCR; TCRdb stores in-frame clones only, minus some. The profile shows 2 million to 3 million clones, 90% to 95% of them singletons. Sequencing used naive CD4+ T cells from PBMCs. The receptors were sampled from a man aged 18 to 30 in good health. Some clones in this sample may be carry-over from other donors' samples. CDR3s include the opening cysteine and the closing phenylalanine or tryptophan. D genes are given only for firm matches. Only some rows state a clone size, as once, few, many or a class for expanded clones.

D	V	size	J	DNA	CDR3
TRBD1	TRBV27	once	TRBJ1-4	TGTGCCAGCAGTTTAACTACAGGGGGCGGGGGTGAAAAACTGTTTTTT	CASSLTTGGGGEKLFF
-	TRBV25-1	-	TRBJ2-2	TGTGCCAGCAGTGAATCCGGAAAGGAAAAGACCGGGGAGCTGTTTTTT	CASSESGKEKTGELFF
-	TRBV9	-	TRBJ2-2	TGTGCCAGCAGCGTGAGAGGGCGACGACAGGGAGGCACCGGGGAGCTGTTTTTT	CASSVRGRRQGGTGELFF
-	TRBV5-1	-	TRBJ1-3	TGCGCCAGCAGCTTAGAGGACAGCCGCTCTGGAAACACCATATATTTT	CASSLEDSRSGNTIYF
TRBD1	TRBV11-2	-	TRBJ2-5	TGTGCCAGCAGCCTCCGGGACAGGCCCTTGGGGGGGACCCAGTACTTC	CASSLRDRPLGGTQYF
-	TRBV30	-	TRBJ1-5	TGTGCCTGGAGTGTAACAGTAGGACAGCCCCAGCATTTT	CAWSVTVGQPQHF
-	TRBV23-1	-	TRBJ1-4	TGCGCCAGCGGTGGTTGCTTTAATGAAAAACTGTTTTTT	CASGGCFNEKLFF
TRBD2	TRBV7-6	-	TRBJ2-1	TGTGCCAGCAGCTCAAATAGCGGGAGAGGTGAGCAGTTCTTC	CASSSNSGRGEQFF
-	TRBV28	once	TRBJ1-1	TGTGCCAGCAGTCCCCGCGGGCAGCCACCATCGAACACTGAAGCTTTCTTT	CASSPRGQPPSNTEAFF
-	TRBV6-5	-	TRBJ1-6	TGTGCAGCGTGGGGCTCTTATAATTCACCCCTCCACTTT	CAAWGSYNSPLHF
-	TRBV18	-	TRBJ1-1	TGTGCCAGCTCACCGCCCGGGCGAGGCACTGAAGCTTTCTTT	CASSPPGRGTEAFF
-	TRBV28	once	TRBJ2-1	TGTGCCAGCAGTTCCCGGCCAGGTCCTAATGAGCAGTTCTTC	CASSSRPGPNEQFF
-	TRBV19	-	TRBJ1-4	TGTGCCAGTAGTATAAGCTCGGTTGCTGAAAAACTGTTTTTT	CASSISSVAEKLFF
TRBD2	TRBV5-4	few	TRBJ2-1	TGTGCCAGCAGCTCCGGGACTAGAATCGATGAGCAGTTCTTC	CASSSGTRIDEQFF
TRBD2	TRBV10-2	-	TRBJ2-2	TGCGCCAGCAGTACCCCGGGACTAGCGGGAGAACCCACCGGGGAGCTGTTTTTT	CASSTPGLAGEPTGELFF
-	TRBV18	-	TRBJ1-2	TGTGCCAGCTCACAGGACTCCCTGTTAGCTAACTATGGCTACACCTTC	CASSQDSLLANYGYTF
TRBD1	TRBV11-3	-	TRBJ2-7	TGTGCCAGCAGCCAAACCGGGGCAGGGGACAGGTACGAGCAGTACTTC	CASSQTGAGDRYEQYF
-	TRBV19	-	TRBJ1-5	TGTGCCAGTAGTATAGAAGGGGGTCCTCCCCCCCAGCATTTT	CASSIEGGPPPQHF
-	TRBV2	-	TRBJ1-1	TGTGCCAGCAGTGTCGAGACAGTGAACACTGAAGCTTTCTTT	CASSVETVNTEAFF
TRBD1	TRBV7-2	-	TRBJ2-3	TGTGCCAGCAGCTTATTCCCCTCGGGACAGGGGCCAGATACGCAGTATTTT	CASSLFPSGQGPDTQYF
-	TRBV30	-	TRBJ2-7	TGTGCCCAAACCACACGGGAACTTCCCTACGAGCAGTACTTC	CAQTTRELPYEQYF
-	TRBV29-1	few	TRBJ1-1	TGCAGCGTTGCCCTAGGGGCCCAAGTGGCTTTCTTT	CSVALGAQVAFF
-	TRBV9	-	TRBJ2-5	TGTGCCAGCAGCGGGCCGACGTCGGAGACCCAGTACTTC	CASSGPTSETQYF
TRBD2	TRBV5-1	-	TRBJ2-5	TGCGCCAGCAGCTCGGGGGGGCCGGGGGAGACCCAGTACTTC	CASSSGGPGETQYF
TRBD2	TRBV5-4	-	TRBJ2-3	TGTGCCAGCAGCACCCGGACTAGCGGCAGCACAGATACGCAGTATTTT	CASSTRTSGSTDTQYF
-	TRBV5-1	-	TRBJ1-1	TGCGCCAGCAGCTCTCACATTGGGAGATCTAATGAAGCTTTCTTT	CASSSHIGRSNEAFF
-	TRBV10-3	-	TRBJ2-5	TGTGCCATCATGAGGGGAGGTGGGGAGACCCAGTACTTC	CAIMRGGGETQYF
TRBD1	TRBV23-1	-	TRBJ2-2	TGCGCCAGCAGTCCCGCCCCCGGACAGGGGACCGGGGAGCTGTTTTTT	CASSPAPGQGTGELFF
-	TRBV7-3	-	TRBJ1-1	TGTGCCAGCAGCCTATCTGTAATGGGGAACACTGAAGCTTTCTTT	CASSLSVMGNTEAFF
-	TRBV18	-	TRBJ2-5	TGTGCCAGCTCACCTAGCTCGGGGTTATGGGAGACCCAGTACTTC	CASSPSSGLWETQYF
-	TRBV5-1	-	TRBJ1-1	TGCGCCAGCAGGTATTCAAATGAAGCTTTCTTT	CASRYSNEAFF
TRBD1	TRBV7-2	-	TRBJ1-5	TGTGCCAGCAGCTTAACAGGGGAACAGCCCCAGCATTTT	CASSLTGEQPQHF
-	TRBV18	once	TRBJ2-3	TGTGCCAGCTCACCAGGTATCGCAGATACGCAGTATTTT	CASSPGIADTQYF
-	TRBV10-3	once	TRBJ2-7	TGTGCCATCAGTGAGCCCTCCGAACAGTCCTACGAGCAGTACTTC	CAISEPSEQSYEQYF
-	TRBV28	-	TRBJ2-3	TGTGCCAGCAGTTTATCGGGGGCAGCCACAGATACGCAGTATTTT	CASSLSGAATDTQYF
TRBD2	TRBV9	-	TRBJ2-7	TGTGCCAGCAGCGCATCTAGCGGGAGTGTCGTCGAGCAGTACTTC	CASSASSGSVVEQYF
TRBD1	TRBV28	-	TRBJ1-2	TGTGCCAGCAGTTCCGCCGGGACAGGGGCCTATGGCTACACCTTC	CASSSAGTGAYGYTF
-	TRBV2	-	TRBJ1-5	TGTGCCAGCAGTGCCGACACCGGTCAGCCCCAGCATTTT	CASSADTGQPQHF
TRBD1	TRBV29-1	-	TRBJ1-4	TGCAGCGTTGAATCAGGGGGCGAGGAAAAACTGTTTTTT	CSVESGGEEKLFF
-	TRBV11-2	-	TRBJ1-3	TGTGCCAGCAGCACCCCTCACTTGGGAAACACCATATATTTT	CASSTPHLGNTIYF
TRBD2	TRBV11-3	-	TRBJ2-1	TGTGCCAGCAGCTTGGGGCTAGCGGCATACAATGAGCAGTTCTTC	CASSLGLAAYNEQFF
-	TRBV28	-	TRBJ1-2	TGTGCCGGGGGGCAGGGGCCATCCGGCTACACCTTC	CAGGQGPSGYTF
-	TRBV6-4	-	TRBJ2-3	TGTGCCAGCAGTGTTCTGGCTCTCCCGGGGGATACGCAGTATTTT	CASSVLALPGDTQYF
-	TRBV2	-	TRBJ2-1	TGTGCCAGCAGTGACCAGTCAGGGGCTTACAATGAGCAGTTCTTC	CASSDQSGAYNEQFF
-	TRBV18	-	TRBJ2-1	TGTGCCAGCTCACCAGCCTTGGACAATGAGCAGTTCTTC	CASSPALDNEQFF
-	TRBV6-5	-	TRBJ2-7	TGTGCCAGCAGTCCCGGTGGGGGGTCCTACGAGCAGTACTTC	CASSPGGGSYEQYF
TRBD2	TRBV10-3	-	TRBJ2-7	TGTGCCATCAAAGGAACTAGCGGGACCTACGAGCAGTACTTC	CAIKGTSGTYEQYF
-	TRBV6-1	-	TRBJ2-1	TGTGCCAGCAGTGGAGTTCGGTGGGATGAGCAGTTCTTC	CASSGVRWDEQFF
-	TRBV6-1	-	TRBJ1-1	TGTGCCAGCAGTGAAGCGCTTCAGGGAACTGAAGCTTTCTTT	CASSEALQGTEAFF
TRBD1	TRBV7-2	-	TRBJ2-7	TGTGCCAGCAGCTTATGGGGACAGGGGCAAGGCGAGCAGTACTTC	CASSLWGQGQGEQYF
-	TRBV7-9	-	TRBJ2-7	TGTGCCAGCAGCAGGATCCTAGGCGCCGAGCAGTACTTC	CASSRILGAEQYF
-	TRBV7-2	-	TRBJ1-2	TGTGCCAGCAGCTTGGAATATAACTATGGCTACACCTTC	CASSLEYNYGYTF
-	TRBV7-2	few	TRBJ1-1	TGTGCCAGCAGCCCTTTCACGCCCCGGACTGAAGCTTTCTTT	CASSPFTPRTEAFF